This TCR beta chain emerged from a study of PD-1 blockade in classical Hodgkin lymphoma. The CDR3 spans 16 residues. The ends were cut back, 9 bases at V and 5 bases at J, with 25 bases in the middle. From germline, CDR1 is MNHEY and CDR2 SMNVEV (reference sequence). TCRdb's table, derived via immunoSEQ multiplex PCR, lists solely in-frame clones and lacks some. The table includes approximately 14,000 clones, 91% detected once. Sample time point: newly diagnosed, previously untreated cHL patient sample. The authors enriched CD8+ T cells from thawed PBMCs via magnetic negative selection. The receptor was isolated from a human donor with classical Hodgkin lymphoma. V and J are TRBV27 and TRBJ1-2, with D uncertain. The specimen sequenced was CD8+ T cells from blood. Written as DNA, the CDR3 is TGTGCCAGTAAACCCAATACAATTTATGGCTATTATGGCTACACCTTC. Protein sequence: CASKPNTIYGYYGYTF.